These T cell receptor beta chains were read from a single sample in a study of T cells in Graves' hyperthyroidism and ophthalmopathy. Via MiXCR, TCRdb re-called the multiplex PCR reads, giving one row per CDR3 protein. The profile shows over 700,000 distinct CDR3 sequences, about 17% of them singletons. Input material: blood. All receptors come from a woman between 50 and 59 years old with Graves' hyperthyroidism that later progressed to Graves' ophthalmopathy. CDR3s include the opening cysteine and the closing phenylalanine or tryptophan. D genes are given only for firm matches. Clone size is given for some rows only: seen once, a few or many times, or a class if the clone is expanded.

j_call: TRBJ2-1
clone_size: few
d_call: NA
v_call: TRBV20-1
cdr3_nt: TGCAGTGCTAGAGAATTCAATGAGCAGTTCTTC
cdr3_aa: CSAREFNEQFF

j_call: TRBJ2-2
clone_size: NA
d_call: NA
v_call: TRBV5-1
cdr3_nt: TGCGCCAGCAGCTTGGGGACTGCGGGAACGAACACCGGGGAGCTGTTTTTT
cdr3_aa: CASSLGTAGTNTGELFF

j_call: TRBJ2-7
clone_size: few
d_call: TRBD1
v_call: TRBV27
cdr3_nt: TGTGCCAGCAGTCCCCGGGACAGGGGAACCTACGAGCAGTACTTC
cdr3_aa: CASSPRDRGTYEQYF

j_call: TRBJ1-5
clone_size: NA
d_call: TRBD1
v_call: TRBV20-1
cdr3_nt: TGCAGTGCTAGCGGACAGGGACCGATGCAGCCCCAGCATTTT
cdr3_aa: CSASGQGPMQPQHF

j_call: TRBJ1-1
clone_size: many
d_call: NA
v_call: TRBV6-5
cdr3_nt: TGTGCCAGCAGTTACTCGACGGTGAACACTGAAGCTTTCTTT
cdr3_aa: CASSYSTVNTEAFF

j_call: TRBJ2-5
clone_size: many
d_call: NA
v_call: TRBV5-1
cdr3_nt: TGCGCCAGCAGCTTGTCGGGGGTAATAGAGACCCAGTACTTC
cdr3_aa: CASSLSGVIETQYF

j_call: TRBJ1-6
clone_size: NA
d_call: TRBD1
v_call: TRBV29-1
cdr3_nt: TGCAGCGTTGGGGAGGACAGGGTAAATTCACCCCTCCACTTT
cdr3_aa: CSVGEDRVNSPLHF

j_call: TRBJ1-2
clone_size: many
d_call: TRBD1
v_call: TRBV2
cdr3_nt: TGTGCCAGCAGTGAAGGTGTGACAGGGGATGGCTACACCTTC
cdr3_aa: CASSEGVTGDGYTF

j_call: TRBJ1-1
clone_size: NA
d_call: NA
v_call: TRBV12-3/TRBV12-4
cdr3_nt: TGTGCCAGCAGTTTCGCGAACAGAAACACTGAAGCTTTCTTT
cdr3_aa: CASSFANRNTEAFF

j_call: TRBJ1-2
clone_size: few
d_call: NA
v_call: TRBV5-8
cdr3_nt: TGTGCCAGCAGCTTGAGGGGGGCAGGGGCCTATGGCTACACCTTC
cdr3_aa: CASSLRGAGAYGYTF

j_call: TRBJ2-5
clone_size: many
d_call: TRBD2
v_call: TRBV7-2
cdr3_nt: TGTGCCAGCAGCTCTAGCGGGGGGCTCCGAGAGACCCAGTACTTC
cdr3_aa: CASSSSGGLRETQYF

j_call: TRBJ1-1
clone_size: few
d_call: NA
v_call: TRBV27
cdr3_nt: TGTGCCAGCTTTAACTTGGGGACTGAAGCTTTCTTT
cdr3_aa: CASFNLGTEAFF

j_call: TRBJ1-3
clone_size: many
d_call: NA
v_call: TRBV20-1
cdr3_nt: TGCAGTGCTAGAGCCCGTCCTGGCGATGGAAACACCATATATTTT
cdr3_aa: CSARARPGDGNTIYF

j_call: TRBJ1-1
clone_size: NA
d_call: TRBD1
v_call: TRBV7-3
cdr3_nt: TGTGCCAGCAGCTTATCCCCTCGGACAGGGGACACTGAAGCTTTCTTT
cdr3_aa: CASSLSPRTGDTEAFF

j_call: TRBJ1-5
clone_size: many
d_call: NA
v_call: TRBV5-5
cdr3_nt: TGTGCCAGCAGCTTGTGGGATCAGCCCCAGCATTTT
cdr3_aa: CASSLWDQPQHF

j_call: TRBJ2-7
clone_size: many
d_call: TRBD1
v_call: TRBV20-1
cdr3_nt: TGCAGTGCTAGCCCAATTCGGACAGGCGCTACCTACGAGCAGTACTTC
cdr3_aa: CSASPIRTGATYEQYF

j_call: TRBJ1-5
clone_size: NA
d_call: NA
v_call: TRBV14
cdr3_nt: TGTGCCAGCAGCCGGGGAGGTTCGGAGCCCCAGCATTTT
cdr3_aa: CASSRGGSEPQHF

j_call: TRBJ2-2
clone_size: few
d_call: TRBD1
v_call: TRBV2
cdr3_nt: TGTGCCAGCATTCCTGACAGGGGGCCGGTCGGGGAGCTGTTTTTT
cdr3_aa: CASIPDRGPVGELFF

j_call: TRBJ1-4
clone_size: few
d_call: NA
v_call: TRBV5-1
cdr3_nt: TGCGCCAGCAGCATAAGAGGGACCACTAATGAAAAACTGTTTTTT
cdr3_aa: CASSIRGTTNEKLFF

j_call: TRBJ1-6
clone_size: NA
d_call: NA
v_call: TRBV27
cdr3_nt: TGTGCCAGCAATTCCGTGGGTTCACCCCTCCACTTT
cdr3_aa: CASNSVGSPLHF

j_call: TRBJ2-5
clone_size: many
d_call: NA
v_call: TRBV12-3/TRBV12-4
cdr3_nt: TGTGCCAGCAGTCTGGTGTGGGGCATCCAAGAGACCCAGTACTTC
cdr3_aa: CASSLVWGIQETQYF

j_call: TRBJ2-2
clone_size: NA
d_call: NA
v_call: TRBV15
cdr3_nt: TGTGCCACCAGCAGGTCTCCTCAGGGGGGGAACACCGGGGAGCTGTTTTTT
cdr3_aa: CATSRSPQGGNTGELFF